These T cell receptor beta chains were read from a single sample in a study of T cells in Graves' hyperthyroidism and ophthalmopathy. TCRdb ran MiXCR on the multiplex PCR reads and lists one entry per CDR3 protein. The repertoire has fewer than 350,000 distinct CDR3 sequences, around 18% of them found once; the top ten carry around 15%. The sample consisted of blood. Receptor source: a woman in her 40s with Graves' ophthalmopathy. CDR3s include the opening cysteine and the closing phenylalanine or tryptophan. Fields, in order: D gene, CDR3 length, clone size, J gene, V gene, CDR3 DNA, CDR3 protein. D genes are given only for firm matches. Part of the rows lack a size; the others show once, few, many or a class for expanded clones.

d_gene: NA
len: 14
abundance: many
j_gene: TRBJ2-4
v_gene: TRBV28
CDR3nt: TGTGCCAGCAGCTTTTCGGGTGGAGGAAACATTCAGTACTTC
CDR3aa: CASSFSGGGNIQYF

d_gene: TRBD1
len: 14
abundance: NA
j_gene: TRBJ1-2
v_gene: TRBV20-1
CDR3nt: TGCAGTGCTACGCCCGGGACAGCAATCTATGGCTACACCTTC
CDR3aa: CSATPGTAIYGYTF

d_gene: NA
len: 20
abundance: few
j_gene: TRBJ1-5
v_gene: TRBV12-5
CDR3nt: TGTGCTAGTGGTTTGGTAGACAAAGGGGCTAAAATCGACGGCAATCAGCCCCAGCATTTT
CDR3aa: CASGLVDKGAKIDGNQPQHF

d_gene: NA
len: 14
abundance: many
j_gene: TRBJ2-6
v_gene: TRBV28
CDR3nt: TGTGCCAGCAGCTTAGGCTCCGGGGCCAACGTCCTGACTTTC
CDR3aa: CASSLGSGANVLTF

d_gene: NA
len: 14
abundance: many
j_gene: TRBJ1-6
v_gene: TRBV6-1
CDR3nt: TGTGCCAGCAGTGCTGGGCCTTATAATTCACCCCTCCACTTT
CDR3aa: CASSAGPYNSPLHF

d_gene: TRBD1
len: 14
abundance: many
j_gene: TRBJ1-2
v_gene: TRBV6-2/TRBV6-3
CDR3nt: TGTGCCAGCAGATTCCAGGGGGTGTATAGTGGCTACACCTTC
CDR3aa: CASRFQGVYSGYTF

d_gene: TRBD1
len: 12
abundance: NA
j_gene: TRBJ1-5
v_gene: TRBV12-3/TRBV12-4
CDR3nt: TGTGCCAGCAGTACAGGGGTAGGGCCCCAGCATTTT
CDR3aa: CASSTGVGPQHF

d_gene: NA
len: 15
abundance: NA
j_gene: TRBJ1-5
v_gene: TRBV3-1
CDR3nt: TGTGCCAGCAGCCAAGGGTTGGCCCCGGAGGAGCCCCAGCATTTT
CDR3aa: CASSQGLAPEEPQHF

d_gene: TRBD1
len: 15
abundance: NA
j_gene: TRBJ2-5
v_gene: TRBV15
CDR3nt: TGTGCCACCAGCAGAGGGGACAGGGGTATGGAGACCCAGTACTTC
CDR3aa: CATSRGDRGMETQYF

d_gene: TRBD2
len: 18
abundance: few
j_gene: TRBJ2-2
v_gene: TRBV3-1
CDR3nt: TGTGCCAGCAGCCAAGCCCTTGGACTAGCGGGAGTATCCGGGGAGCTGTTTTTT
CDR3aa: CASSQALGLAGVSGELFF

d_gene: NA
len: 11
abundance: many
j_gene: TRBJ1-1
v_gene: TRBV25-1
CDR3nt: TGTGCCAGCAGAATGCAGGGGGAAGCTTTCTTT
CDR3aa: CASRMQGEAFF

d_gene: NA
len: 13
abundance: many
j_gene: TRBJ1-2
v_gene: TRBV6-2/TRBV6-3
CDR3nt: TGTGCCAGCAGTTACGCAGAGAGCTATGGCTACACCTTC
CDR3aa: CASSYAESYGYTF

d_gene: TRBD1
len: 16
abundance: many
j_gene: TRBJ1-5
v_gene: TRBV20-1
CDR3nt: TGCAGTGCTAGGAGGGGCAGGGGGGTGGGCAATCAGCCCCAGCATTTT
CDR3aa: CSARRGRGVGNQPQHF

d_gene: TRBD1
len: 12
abundance: many
j_gene: TRBJ2-7
v_gene: TRBV12-3/TRBV12-4
CDR3nt: TGTGCCAGCAGTACAGGGGGCTACGAGCAGTACTTC
CDR3aa: CASSTGGYEQYF

d_gene: NA
len: 15
abundance: NA
j_gene: TRBJ2-7
v_gene: TRBV7-8
CDR3nt: TGTGCCAGCAGCTCAAGCGGAGGAGGGATCTACGAGCAGTACTTC
CDR3aa: CASSSSGGGIYEQYF

d_gene: NA
len: 13
abundance: many
j_gene: TRBJ2-5
v_gene: TRBV5-1
CDR3nt: TGCGCCAGCAGCCAAGACGTGGAAGAGACCCAGTACTTC
CDR3aa: CASSQDVEETQYF

d_gene: NA
len: 13
abundance: NA
j_gene: TRBJ1-1
v_gene: TRBV6-2/TRBV6-3
CDR3nt: TGTGCCAGCAGTTACTCTCCGGGAACTGAAGCTTTCTTT
CDR3aa: CASSYSPGTEAFF

d_gene: NA
len: 18
abundance: many
j_gene: TRBJ2-6
v_gene: TRBV11-1
CDR3nt: TGTGCCAGCAGCTCAGGGCCCGATTCCAGCTCTGGGGCCAACGTCCTGACTTTC
CDR3aa: CASSSGPDSSSGANVLTF

d_gene: NA
len: 13
abundance: many
j_gene: TRBJ1-1
v_gene: TRBV28
CDR3nt: TGTGCCAGCAGTTCCTCCCCCTTGACTGAAGCTTTCTTT
CDR3aa: CASSSSPLTEAFF

d_gene: NA
len: 12
abundance: NA
j_gene: TRBJ2-7
v_gene: TRBV12-3/TRBV12-4
CDR3nt: TGTGCCAGCAGCTCACAGCGGCGCGAGCAGTACTTC
CDR3aa: CASSSQRREQYF

d_gene: TRBD2
len: 14
abundance: NA
j_gene: TRBJ2-4
v_gene: TRBV30
CDR3nt: TGTGCCTGGAGTGTGCGTCTAGCGGCAAACATTCAGTACTTC
CDR3aa: CAWSVRLAANIQYF

d_gene: NA
len: 14
abundance: NA
j_gene: TRBJ1-1
v_gene: TRBV3-1
CDR3nt: TGTGCCAGCAGCCAAGTAAATAGGGCAGGAGAAGCTTTCTTT
CDR3aa: CASSQVNRAGEAFF

d_gene: NA
len: 14
abundance: many
j_gene: TRBJ1-1
v_gene: TRBV7-8
CDR3nt: TGTGCCAGCACCCCATCTCTTGGGTGGACTGAAGCTTTCTTT
CDR3aa: CASTPSLGWTEAFF

d_gene: NA
len: 12
abundance: NA
j_gene: TRBJ2-7
v_gene: TRBV10-3
CDR3nt: TGTGCCATCAGTGGCAACAGGGACGAGCAGTACTTC
CDR3aa: CAISGNRDEQYF

d_gene: TRBD1
len: 14
abundance: many
j_gene: TRBJ1-1
v_gene: TRBV6-1
CDR3nt: TGTGCCAGCGGTCGAACGGGGACAGGGGCTGAAGCTTTCTTT
CDR3aa: CASGRTGTGAEAFF

d_gene: NA
len: 14
abundance: many
j_gene: TRBJ2-5
v_gene: TRBV6-1
CDR3nt: TGTGCCAGCAGTGTGGGCGGGTTTCCAGAGACCCAGTACTTC
CDR3aa: CASSVGGFPETQYF